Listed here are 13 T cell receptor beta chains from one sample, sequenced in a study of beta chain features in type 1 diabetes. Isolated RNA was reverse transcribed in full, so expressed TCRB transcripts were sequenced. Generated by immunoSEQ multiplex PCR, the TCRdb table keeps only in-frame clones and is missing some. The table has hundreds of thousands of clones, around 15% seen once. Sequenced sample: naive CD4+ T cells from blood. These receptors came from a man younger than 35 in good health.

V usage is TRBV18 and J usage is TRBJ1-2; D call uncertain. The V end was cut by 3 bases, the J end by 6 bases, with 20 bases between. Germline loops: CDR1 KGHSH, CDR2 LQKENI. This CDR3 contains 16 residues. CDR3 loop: CASSPSLAAQNNGYTF. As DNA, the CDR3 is TGTGCCAGCTCACCCAGTCTTGCGGCACAGAACAATGGCTACACCTTC.

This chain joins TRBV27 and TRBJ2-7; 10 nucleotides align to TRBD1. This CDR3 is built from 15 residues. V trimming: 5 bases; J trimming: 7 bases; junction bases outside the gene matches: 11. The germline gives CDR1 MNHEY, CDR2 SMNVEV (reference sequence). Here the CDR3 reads CASSKPGQGRREQYF. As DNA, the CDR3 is TGTGCCAGCAGTAAGCCGGGACAGGGGCGGAGAGAGCAGTACTTC.

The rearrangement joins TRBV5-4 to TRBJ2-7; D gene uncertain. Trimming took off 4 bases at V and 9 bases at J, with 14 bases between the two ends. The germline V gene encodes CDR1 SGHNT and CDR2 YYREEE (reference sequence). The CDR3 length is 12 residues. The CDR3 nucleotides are TGTGCCAGCAGCCGCGACGGTCGGGTGCAGTACTTC. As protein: CASSRDGRVQYF.

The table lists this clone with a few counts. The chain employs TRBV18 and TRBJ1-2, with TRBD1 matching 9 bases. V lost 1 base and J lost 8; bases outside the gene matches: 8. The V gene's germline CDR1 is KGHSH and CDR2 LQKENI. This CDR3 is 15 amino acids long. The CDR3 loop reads CASSPLRGQGRGYTF. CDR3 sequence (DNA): TGTGCCAGCTCACCACTTAGGGGACAGGGTCGGGGCTACACCTTC.

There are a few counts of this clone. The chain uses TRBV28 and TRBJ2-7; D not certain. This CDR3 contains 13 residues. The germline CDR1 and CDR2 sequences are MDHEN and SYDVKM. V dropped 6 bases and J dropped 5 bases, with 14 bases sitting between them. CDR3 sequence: CASSGTVDDEQYF. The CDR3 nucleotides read TGTGCCAGCAGCGGCACCGTGGACGACGAGCAGTACTTC.

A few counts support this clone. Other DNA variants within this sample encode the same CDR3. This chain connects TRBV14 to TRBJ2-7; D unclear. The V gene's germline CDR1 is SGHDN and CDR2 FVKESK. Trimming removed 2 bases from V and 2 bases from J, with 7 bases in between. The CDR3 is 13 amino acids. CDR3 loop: CASSQYRAYEQYF. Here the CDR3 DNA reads TGTGCCAGCAGCCAATATCGCGCCTACGAGCAGTACTTC.

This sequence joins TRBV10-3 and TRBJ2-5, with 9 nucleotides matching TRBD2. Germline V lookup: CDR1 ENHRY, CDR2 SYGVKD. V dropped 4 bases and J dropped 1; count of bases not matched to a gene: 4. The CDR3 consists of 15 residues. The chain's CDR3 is CAISGGSGGQETQYF. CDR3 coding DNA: TGTGCCATCAGTGGAGGTAGCGGGGGCCAAGAGACCCAGTACTTC.

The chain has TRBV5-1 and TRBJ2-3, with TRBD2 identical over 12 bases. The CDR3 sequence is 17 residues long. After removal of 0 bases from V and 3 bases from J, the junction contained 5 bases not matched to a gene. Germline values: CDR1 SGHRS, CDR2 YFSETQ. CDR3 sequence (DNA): TGCGCCAGCAGCTTGGGCGGACTAGCGGGACTTACAGATACGCAGTATTTT. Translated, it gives CASSLGGLAGLTDTQYF. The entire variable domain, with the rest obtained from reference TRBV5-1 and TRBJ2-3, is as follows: KAGVTQTPRYLIKTRGQQVTLSCSPISGHRSVSWYQQTPGQGLQFLFEYFSETQRNKGNFPGRFSGRQFSNSRSEMNVSTLELGDSALYLCASSLGGLAGLTDTQYFGPGTRLTVL.

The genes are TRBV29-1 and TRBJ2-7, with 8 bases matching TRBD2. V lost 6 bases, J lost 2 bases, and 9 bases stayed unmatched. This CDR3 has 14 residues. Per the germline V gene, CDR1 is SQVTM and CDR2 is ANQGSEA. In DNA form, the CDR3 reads TGCAGCGTGGTAGCGGGACTACGGACCTACGAGCAGTACTTC. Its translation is CSVVAGLRTYEQYF.

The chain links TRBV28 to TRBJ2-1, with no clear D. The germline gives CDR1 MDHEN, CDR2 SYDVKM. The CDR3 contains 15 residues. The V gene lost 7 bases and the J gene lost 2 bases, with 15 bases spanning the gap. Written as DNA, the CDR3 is TGTGCCAGCATCCTCCTAGGCCGGCCCTACAATGAGCAGTTCTTC. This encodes CASILLGRPYNEQFF.

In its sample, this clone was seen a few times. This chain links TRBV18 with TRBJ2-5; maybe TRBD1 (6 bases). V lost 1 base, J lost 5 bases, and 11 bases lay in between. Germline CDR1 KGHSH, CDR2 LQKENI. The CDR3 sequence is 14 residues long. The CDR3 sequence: CASSPQRQGETQYF. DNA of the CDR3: TGTGCCAGCTCACCACAAAGGCAGGGGGAGACCCAGTACTTC.

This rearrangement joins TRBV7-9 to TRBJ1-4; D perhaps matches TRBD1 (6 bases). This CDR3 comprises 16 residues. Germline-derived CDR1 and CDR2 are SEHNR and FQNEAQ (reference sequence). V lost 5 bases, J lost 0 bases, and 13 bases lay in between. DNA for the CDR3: TGTGCCAGCAGCACCAGGACAGTTGCAACTAATGAAAAACTGTTTTTT. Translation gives CASSTRTVATNEKLFF.

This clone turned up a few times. CDR3 DNA: TGTGCCAGCAGGCTAGCGGGGTTCTACGAGCAGTACTTC. Encoded protein: CASRLAGFYEQYF. The V and J genes are TRBV11-2 and TRBJ2-7, with TRBD2 matching over 9 bases. The ends lost 6 bases at V and 3 bases at J; junction bases unmatched: 3. CDR1 and CDR2 (germline): SGHAT, FQNNGV. This CDR3 comprises 13 residues.